A single sample is the source of the 10 T cell receptor beta chains below, sequenced in a study of T-cell memory formation after mild COVID-19. TCRdb itself ran the 5' RACE reads through MiXCR, one entry per CDR3 protein. This sample carries fewer than 700,000 distinct CDR3 sequences, more than 15% of them seen once, and the ten largest clones take about 12%. Sequenced: PBMCs or a T cell subset sorted from them (not recorded which). The receptor source for this set is an adult woman who had mild COVID-19 (a few samples of this study predate the infection). Cell type and time point are not known.

The table lists this clonotype with many counts. The V gene is TRBV12-3 or TRBV12-4, the J gene TRBJ1-1; perhaps TRBD1 as D (6 bases). This CDR3 has 14 amino acids. Trimming removed 3 bases from V and 5 bases from J, with 13 bases in between. The CDR3 sequence: CASSFGGGSTEAFF. Written as DNA, the CDR3 is TGTGCCAGCAGTTTTGGGGGGGGCTCGACTGAAGCTTTCTTT.

CDR3 amino acids: CASSLLVQREEDNEQFF. For the CDR3, the DNA is TGTGCCAGCAGTTTATTGGTCCAGCGGGAGGAGGACAATGAGCAGTTCTTC. The chain joins TRBV12-3 or TRBV12-4 to TRBJ2-1; 9 bases are shared with TRBD2. The CDR3 extends over 17 amino acids. The V gene end was trimmed by 2 bases and the J gene end by 5 bases; junction bases not matched to a gene: 10.

This clonotype was recorded a few times. The rearrangement uses TRBV12-3 or TRBV12-4 and TRBJ1-5; D is ambiguous. Trimming removed 1 base at V and 0 bases at J, with 10 bases between. The CDR3 consists of 16 residues. Here the CDR3 DNA reads TGTGCCAGCAGTTTAGGGGGTTCTTATAGCAATCAGCCCCAGCATTTT. This encodes CASSLGGSYSNQPQHF.

This chain connects TRBV5-1 to TRBJ2-7; D is undetermined. CDR3 length: 13 amino acids. V was shortened by 9 bases and J by 0 bases, with 13 bases between the two germline ends. Per the germline V gene, CDR1 is SGHRS and CDR2 is YFSETQ. The CDR3 loop is CATGLDFSYEQYF. CDR3 nucleotide sequence: TGCGCCACCGGTCTTGACTTCTCCTACGAGCAGTACTTC.

This clonotype was picked up many times. The gene calls are TRBV6-6 and TRBJ2-4; D ambiguous. Trimming left V 8 bases short and J 0 bases short, with 5 bases between. The CDR3 has 12 amino acids. Germline V CDR1 and CDR2: MNHNY, SVGAGI (reference sequence). The chain's CDR3 is CASGLAKNIQYF. The CDR3 nucleotides read TGTGCCAGCGGCCTAGCCAAAAACATTCAGTACTTC.

This clonotype turned up a few times. This chain links TRBV7-8 with TRBJ1-1; a possible D gene is TRBD1 (5 bases). This CDR3 is 14 amino acids long. Germline loops: CDR1 SGHVS, CDR2 FQNEAQ. Trimming removed 1 base at V and 4 bases at J, with 10 bases between. The CDR3 sequence is CASSLGGRPTEAFF. The CDR3 coding sequence is TGTGCCAGCAGCTTAGGGGGCCGGCCCACTGAAGCTTTCTTT.

V is TRBV7-6 and J is TRBJ2-7; 7 nucleotides align to TRBD1. The CDR3 spans 15 residues. Losses at the gene ends were 5 bases for V and 2 bases for J; bases not matched to a gene: 9. The germline CDR1 and CDR2 sequences are SGHVS and FNYEAQ. Here the CDR3 reads CASSTMTGIPYEQYF. The CDR3 DNA follows: TGTGCCAGCAGCACTATGACAGGGATCCCCTACGAGCAGTACTTC.

This chain uses TRBV20-1 with TRBJ1-2, with D possibly being TRBD1 (5 bases). Trimming pared 0 bases from V and 1 base from J, leaving 12 bases between. The V gene's germline CDR1 is DFQATT and CDR2 SNEGSKA (reference sequence). The CDR3 is 15 amino acids. DNA of the CDR3: TGCAGTGCTAGAGATCCGACAGAAGATAACTATGGCTACACCTTC. Its protein is CSARDPTEDNYGYTF.

This clonotype was detected only a few times. V gene TRBV20-1 combines with J gene TRBJ2-7; a possible D gene is TRBD1 (6 bases). The CDR3 extends over 14 amino acids. Trimming left V 0 bases short and J 2 bases short, with 11 bases between. Germline values: CDR1 DFQATT, CDR2 SNEGSKA (reference sequence). The CDR3 reads CSAREAGVTYEQYF. Written as DNA, the CDR3 is TGCAGTGCTAGAGAGGCAGGGGTGACCTACGAGCAGTACTTC.

This chain uses TRBV29-1 with TRBJ1-1, with unresolved D. Trimming shortened V by 5 bases and J by 0 bases, and 4 bases separated the two germline ends. Germline assignment: CDR1 SQVTM and CDR2 ANQGSEA. The CDR3 contains 11 residues. The CDR3 nucleotides are TGCAGCGTTAAATTGAACACTGAAGCTTTCTTT. This sequence encodes CSVKLNTEAFF.